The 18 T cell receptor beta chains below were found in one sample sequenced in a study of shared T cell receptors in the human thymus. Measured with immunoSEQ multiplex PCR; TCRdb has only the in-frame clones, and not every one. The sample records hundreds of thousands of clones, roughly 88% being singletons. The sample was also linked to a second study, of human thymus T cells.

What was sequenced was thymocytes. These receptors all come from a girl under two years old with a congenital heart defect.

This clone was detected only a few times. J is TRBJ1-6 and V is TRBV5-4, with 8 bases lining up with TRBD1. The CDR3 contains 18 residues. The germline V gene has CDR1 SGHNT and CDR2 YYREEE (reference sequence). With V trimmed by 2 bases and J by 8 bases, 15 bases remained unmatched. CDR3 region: CASSFRGQVPYLDSPLHF. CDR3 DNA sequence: TGTGCCAGCAGCTTCAGGGGACAGGTACCATACCTTGATTCACCCCTCCACTTT.

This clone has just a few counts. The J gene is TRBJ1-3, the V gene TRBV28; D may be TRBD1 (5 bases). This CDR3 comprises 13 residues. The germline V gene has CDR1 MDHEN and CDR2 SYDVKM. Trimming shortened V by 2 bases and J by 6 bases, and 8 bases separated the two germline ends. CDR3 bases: TGTGCCAGCAGTTTAGACAGCCAAAACACCATATATTTT. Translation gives CASSLDSQNTIYF.

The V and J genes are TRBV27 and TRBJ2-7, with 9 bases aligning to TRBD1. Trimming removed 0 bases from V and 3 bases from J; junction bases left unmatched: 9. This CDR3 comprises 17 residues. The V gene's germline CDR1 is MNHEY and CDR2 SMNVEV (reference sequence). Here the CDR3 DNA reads TGTGCCAGCAGTTTATCGAGTAGGGACAGGGTAAGCTACGAGCAGTACTTC. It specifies CASSLSSRDRVSYEQYF.

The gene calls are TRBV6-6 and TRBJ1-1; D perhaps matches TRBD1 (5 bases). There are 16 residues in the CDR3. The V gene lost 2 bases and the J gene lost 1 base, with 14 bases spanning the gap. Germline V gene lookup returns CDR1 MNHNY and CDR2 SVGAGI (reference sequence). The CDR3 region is CASSYASGIRNTEAFF. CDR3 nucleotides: TGTGCCAGCAGTTACGCCTCAGGGATCAGGAACACTGAAGCTTTCTTT.

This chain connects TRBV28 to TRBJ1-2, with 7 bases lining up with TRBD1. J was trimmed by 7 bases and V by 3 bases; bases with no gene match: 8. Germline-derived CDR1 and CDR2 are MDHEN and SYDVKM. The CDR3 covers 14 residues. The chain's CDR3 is CASSLGYRGIGYTF. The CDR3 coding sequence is TGTGCCAGCAGTTTGGGCTACAGGGGAATTGGCTACACCTTC.

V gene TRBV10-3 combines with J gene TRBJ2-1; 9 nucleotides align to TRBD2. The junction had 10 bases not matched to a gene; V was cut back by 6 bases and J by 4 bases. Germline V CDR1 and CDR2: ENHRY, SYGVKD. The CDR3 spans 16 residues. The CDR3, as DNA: TGTGCCATCAGCCGGACTAGCGCTGGCCCTTACAATGAGCAGTTCTTC. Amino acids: CAISRTSAGPYNEQFF.

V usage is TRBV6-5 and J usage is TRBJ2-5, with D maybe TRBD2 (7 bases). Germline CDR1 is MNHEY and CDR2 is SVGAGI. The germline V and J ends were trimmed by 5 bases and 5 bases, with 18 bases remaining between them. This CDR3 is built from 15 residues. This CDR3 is CASSGLRGGGETQYF. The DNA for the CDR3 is TGTGCCAGCAGTGGCCTAAGGGGGGGAGGGGAGACCCAGTACTTC.

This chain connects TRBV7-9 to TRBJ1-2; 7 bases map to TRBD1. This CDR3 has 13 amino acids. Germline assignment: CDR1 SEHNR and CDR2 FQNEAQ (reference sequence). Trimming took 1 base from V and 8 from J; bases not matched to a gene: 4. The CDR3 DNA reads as TGTGCCAGCAGCTTAGGATACAGGGGAGGCTACACCTTC. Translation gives CASSLGYRGGYTF.

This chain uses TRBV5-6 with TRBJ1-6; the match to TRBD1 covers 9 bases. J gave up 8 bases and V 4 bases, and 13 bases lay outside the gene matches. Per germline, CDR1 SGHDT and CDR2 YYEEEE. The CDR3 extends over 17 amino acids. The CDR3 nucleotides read TGTGCCAGCAGCCGGGACAGGGAGAGGAAGGCGGATTCACCCCTCCACTTT. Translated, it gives CASSRDRERKADSPLHF.

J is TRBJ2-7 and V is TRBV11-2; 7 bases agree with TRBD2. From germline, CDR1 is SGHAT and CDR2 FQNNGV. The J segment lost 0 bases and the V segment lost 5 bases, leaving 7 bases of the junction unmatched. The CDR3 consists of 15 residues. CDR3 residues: CASSLLQRGSYEQYF. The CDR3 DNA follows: TGTGCCAGCAGCCTCCTCCAGCGGGGCTCCTACGAGCAGTACTTC.

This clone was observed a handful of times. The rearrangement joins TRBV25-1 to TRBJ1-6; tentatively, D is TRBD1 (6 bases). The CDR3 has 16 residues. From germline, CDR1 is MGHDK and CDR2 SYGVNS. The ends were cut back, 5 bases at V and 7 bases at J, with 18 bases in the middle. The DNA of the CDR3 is TGTGCCAGCAGTCGGAGGAAGGGGGAAAGAAATTCACCCCTCCACTTT. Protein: CASSRRKGERNSPLHF.

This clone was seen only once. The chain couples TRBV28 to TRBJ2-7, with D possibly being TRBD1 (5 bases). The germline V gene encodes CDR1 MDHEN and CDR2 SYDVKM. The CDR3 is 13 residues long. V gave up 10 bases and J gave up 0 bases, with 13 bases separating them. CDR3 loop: CATLRQNSYEQYF. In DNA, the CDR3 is TGTGCCACACTCCGACAGAACTCCTACGAGCAGTACTTC.

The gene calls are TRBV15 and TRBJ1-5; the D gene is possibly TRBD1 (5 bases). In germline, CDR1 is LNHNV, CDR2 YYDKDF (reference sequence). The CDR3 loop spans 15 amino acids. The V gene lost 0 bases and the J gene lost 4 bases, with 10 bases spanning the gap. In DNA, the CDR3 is TGTGCCACCAGCAGAGAAAAGGGGCAAAATCAGCCCCAGCATTTT. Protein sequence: CATSREKGQNQPQHF.

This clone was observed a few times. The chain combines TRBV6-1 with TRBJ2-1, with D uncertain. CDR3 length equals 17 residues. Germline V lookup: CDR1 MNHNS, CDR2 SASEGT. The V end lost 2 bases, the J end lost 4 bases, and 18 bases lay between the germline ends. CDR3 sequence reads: CASSEPFTLHYYNEQFF. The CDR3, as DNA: TGTGCCAGCAGTGAACCCTTTACCCTCCACTATTACAATGAGCAGTTCTTC.

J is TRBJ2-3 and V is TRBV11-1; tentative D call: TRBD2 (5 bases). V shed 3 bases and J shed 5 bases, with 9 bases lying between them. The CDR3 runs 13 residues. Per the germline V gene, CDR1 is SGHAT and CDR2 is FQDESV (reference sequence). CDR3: CASSLGRGDTQYF. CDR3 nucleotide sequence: TGTGCCAGCAGCTTGGGCCGGGGAGATACGCAGTATTTT.

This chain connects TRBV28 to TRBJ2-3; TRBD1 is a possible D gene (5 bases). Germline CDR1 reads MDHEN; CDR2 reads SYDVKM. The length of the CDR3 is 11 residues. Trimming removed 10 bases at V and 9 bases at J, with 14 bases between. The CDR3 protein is CATLGLGTQYF. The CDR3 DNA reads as TGTGCCACCCTGGGGCTCGGAACGCAGTATTTT.

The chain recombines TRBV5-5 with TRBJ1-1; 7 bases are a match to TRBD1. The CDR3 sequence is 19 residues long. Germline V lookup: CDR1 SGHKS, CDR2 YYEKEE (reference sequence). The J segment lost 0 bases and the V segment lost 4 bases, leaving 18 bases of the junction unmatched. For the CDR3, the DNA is TGTGCCAGCAGCACCTATGACAGGGAAAAAGGGATGTTGAACACTGAAGCTTTCTTT. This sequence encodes CASSTYDREKGMLNTEAFF.

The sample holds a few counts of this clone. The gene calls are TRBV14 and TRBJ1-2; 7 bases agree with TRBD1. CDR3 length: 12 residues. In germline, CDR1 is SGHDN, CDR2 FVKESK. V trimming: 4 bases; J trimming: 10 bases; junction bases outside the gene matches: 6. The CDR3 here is CASSLSTGLYTF. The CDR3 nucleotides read TGTGCCAGCAGCCTTTCGACAGGGCTCTACACCTTC.